These T cell receptor beta chains were read from a single sample in a study of blood T cell repertoires in COVID-19. The data were produced by immunoSEQ multiplex PCR, yet TCRdb's version contains in-frame clones alone and is incomplete. The sample holds about 150,000 clones, 75% to 90% seen once. The sequenced sample was peripheral blood. These receptors were taken from an older woman with active COVID-19. Both conserved end residues are part of each CDR3. D genes are given only for firm matches. Not every row has a clone size; where given, it reads once, few, many or a size class.

.,TRBV7-2,TRBD1,TRBJ1-2,TGTGCCAGCAGCCCGAAGACAGGGAGAGCTAACTATGGCTACACCTTC,CASSPKTGRANYGYTF
.,TRBV5-1,TRBD2,TRBJ2-7,TGCGCCAGCAGAGTCCGGGACTACTCCTACGAGCAGTACTTC,CASRVRDYSYEQYF
.,TRBV2,TRBD1,TRBJ2-7,TGTGCCAGCAGTGAGAGTACAGGGGGCCGCCCCTACGAGCAGTACTTC,CASSESTGGRPYEQYF
.,TRBV3-1/TRBV3-2,TRBD2,TRBJ2-7,TGTGCCAGCAGCCAGATAGTTAGCGGGATTATGGCCTACGAGCAGTACTTC,CASSQIVSGIMAYEQYF
.,TRBV6-6,TRBD1,TRBJ1-5,TGTGCCAGCAGTTACTTGGACAGGGGCAATCAGCCCCAGCATTTT,CASSYLDRGNQPQHF
few,TRBV19,TRBD1,TRBJ2-1,TGTGCCAGTAGTATAAGCGGGACAGGGAAATTGGACGAGCAGTTCTTC,CASSISGTGKLDEQFF
.,TRBV2,.,TRBJ1-1,TGTGCCAGCAGTATACAGAGCCTGACTGAAGCTTTCTTT,CASSIQSLTEAFF
.,TRBV6-1,TRBD1,TRBJ1-6,TGTGCCAGCAGTGAGGTCGGGACAGGGAGGTCACCCCTCCACTTT,CASSEVGTGRSPLHF
.,TRBV7-2,.,TRBJ2-1,TGTGCCAGCAGAAAAAGCGGAGGGAGCTCCTACAATGAGCAGTTCTTC,CASRKSGGSSYNEQFF
.,TRBV7-2,.,TRBJ1-5,TGTGCCAGCAGCCCGAGCCCTTTTCAACCCCAGCATTTT,CASSPSPFQPQHF
.,TRBV11-3,TRBD1,TRBJ1-1,TGTGCCAGCAGCTCGTCCGGGACAGCGAACACTGAAGCTTTCTTT,CASSSSGTANTEAFF
.,TRBV5-1,.,TRBJ2-3,TGCGCCAGCAAGCCCCGGGAAACTACAGATACGCAGTATTTT,CASKPRETTDTQYF
.,TRBV18,TRBD2,TRBJ2-1,TGTGCCAGCTCCGAACTGACTAGCCGAGCCTACAATGAGCAGTTCTTC,CASSELTSRAYNEQFF
.,TRBV5-8,TRBD1,TRBJ2-7,TGTGCCAGCAGTTGGGGGACAGGGATCTACGAGCAGTACTTC,CASSWGTGIYEQYF
once,TRBV27,TRBD2,TRBJ2-1,TGTGCCAGCAGTTCGACTAGCGGGAGGTTCGATGAGCAGTTCTTC,CASSSTSGRFDEQFF
.,TRBV4-2,TRBD2,TRBJ2-1,TGTGCCAGCAGCCACGGGACTAGCGATAACAATGAGCAGTTCTTC,CASSHGTSDNNEQFF
.,TRBV7-2,.,TRBJ2-5,TGTGCCAGCAGCTTAGCCGGGACACGGAAAGAGACCCAGTACTTC,CASSLAGTRKETQYF
.,TRBV21-1,.,TRBJ2-7,TGTGCCAGCAGCTCCCTAATGGGGGGGCGCAGGAACCGTTACGAGCAGTACTTC,CASSSLMGGRRNRYEQYF
.,TRBV5-1,.,TRBJ2-3,TGCGCCAGCAGCTTGGCGAGCGTCCCACTCGGGGATACGCAGTATTTT,CASSLASVPLGDTQYF
.,TRBV18,TRBD1,TRBJ2-7,TGTGCCAGCTCTCGGGACAGAATTAGCTCCTACGAGCAGTACTTC,CASSRDRISSYEQYF
.,TRBV28,TRBD1,TRBJ1-4,TGTGCCAGCAGGAATGACAGGGATGCTCTTGGTGCAACTAATGAAAAACTGTTTTTT,CASRNDRDALGATNEKLFF
.,TRBV5-1,.,TRBJ1-4,TGCGCCAGCAGCTTGAACAGACCTAATGAAAAACTGTTTTTT,CASSLNRPNEKLFF
.,TRBV7-6,.,TRBJ1-1,TGTGCCAGCAGCTTTGGCAGGGAAGGGAACACTGAAGCTTTCTTT,CASSFGREGNTEAFF
.,TRBV19,TRBD1,TRBJ2-7,TGTGCCAGTAGTAGGATTATCTCACAGGGGTTCGAGCAGTACTTC,CASSRIISQGFEQYF
.,TRBV6-6,.,TRBJ1-6,TGTGCCAGCAGTTACGAGGCTGATTCACCCCTCCACTTT,CASSYEADSPLHF
.,TRBV6-5,TRBD1,TRBJ2-2,TGTGCCAGCAGTCGACAGGGGGTTGATACCGGGGAGCTGTTTTTT,CASSRQGVDTGELFF
.,TRBV28,TRBD1,TRBJ1-2,TGTGCCAGCAGTTCCCAGGGGGCTCGCTATGGCTACACCTTC,CASSSQGARYGYTF
.,TRBV30,.,TRBJ2-1,TGTGCCTGGAGTAACGGGAATGAGCAGTTCTTC,CAWSNGNEQFF
.,TRBV18,TRBD1,TRBJ1-1,TGTGCCAGCTCCCCTAGACTCGACAGGGCTTCAATGAACACTGAAGCTTTCTTT,CASSPRLDRASMNTEAFF
.,TRBV4-3,TRBD2,TRBJ2-3,TGCGCCAGCAGCCAAGCCATAGGGGCGGGAGGGCCTGTAGATACGCAGTATTTT,CASSQAIGAGGPVDTQYF
.,TRBV19,TRBD1,TRBJ1-2,TGTGCCAGTACCAACCTTAGGACAGGGGGCGGCTATGGCTACACCTTC,CASTNLRTGGGYGYTF
.,TRBV10-3,TRBD2,TRBJ2-1,TGTGCCATCAGTGGAGCGGGAGAGCAGTTCTTC,CAISGAGEQFF
.,TRBV9,TRBD1,TRBJ1-2,TGTGCCAGCAGGGGGACAGGGGCCCTGACGGGCTATGGCTACACCTTC,CASRGTGALTGYGYTF
.,TRBV15,.,TRBJ2-2,TGTGCCACCAGCAGAGATCTCGTTCAGGTCGCCCCCGGGGAGCTGTTTTTT,CATSRDLVQVAPGELFF
.,TRBV12-1,.,TRBJ2-5,TGTGCCAGCAGCGCCTATCTGAGACTAGCGGAGACCCAGTACTTC,CASSAYLRLAETQYF
.,TRBV9,.,TRBJ2-5,TGTGCCAGCAGTCCCATCCAGGTCCCGGAGACCCAGTACTTC,CASSPIQVPETQYF
.,TRBV12-3/TRBV12-4,.,TRBJ1-2,TGTGCCAGCAGTTTAGGGACAGAGAGCGCCTACACCTTC,CASSLGTESAYTF
.,TRBV15,.,TRBJ1-5,TGTGCCACCAGCAGAGGAGGGGGATTCGGTCAGCCCCAGCATTTT,CATSRGGGFGQPQHF
once,TRBV21-1,.,TRBJ2-2,TGTGCCAGCAGCAAAATTAGCGGGAGGGCCCCCGGGGAGCTGTTTTTT,CASSKISGRAPGELFF
.,TRBV14,.,TRBJ2-7,TGTGCCAGCAGCCAAGACGACAGCTACGAGCAGTACTTC,CASSQDDSYEQYF
.,TRBV7-2,.,TRBJ1-3,TGTGCCAGCAGCTTAAGCGCGGGTTTTGGAAACACCATATATTTT,CASSLSAGFGNTIYF
.,TRBV9,.,TRBJ2-3,TGTGCCAGCAGCGTAGATGGCGGAGCAGATACGCAGTATTTT,CASSVDGGADTQYF
.,TRBV24-1,.,TRBJ2-1,TGTGCCACCAGTGATTTGCACAGTGCTTCTTGGCCACCTGCTCCCATCAATGAGCAGTTCTTC,CATSDLHSASWPPAPINEQFF
.,TRBV7-2,TRBD1,TRBJ1-4,TGTGCCAGCAGCTTAAGGGACAGCCGACTGTTTTTT,CASSLRDSRLFF
.,TRBV7-9,TRBD2,TRBJ2-2,TGTGCCAGCAGCTTGGCGGGAGCTCGGGCCGGGGAGCTGTTTTTT,CASSLAGARAGELFF